The 24 T cell receptor beta chains below come from one sample, sequenced in a study of Ad26.COV2.S vaccination and SARS-CoV-2 variants. Specified treatment: roughly 19 received Ad26.COV2.S at low or high dose, single or two shots; about 5 received placebo; per-sample allocation not given. The study sampled participants on day 63 after the first vaccine or placebo injection. Profiling relied on immunoSEQ multiplex PCR, and the TCRdb table lists in-frame clones only, not all of them. The profile shows fewer than 900,000 clones, 80% to 90% of them singletons. Here the sequenced sample was peripheral blood, taken in a trial of Ad26.COV2.S vaccine versus placebo. All receptors derive from a person between 18 and 59 years old who received the Ad26.COV2.S COVID-19 vaccine or a placebo.

The chain combines TRBV24-1 with TRBJ2-3; no firm D call. Germline V gene sequence: CDR1 KGHDR, CDR2 SFDVKD. CDR3 length equals 17 residues. V lost 5 bases to trimming and J lost 0 bases, with 17 bases between them. CDR3 nucleotides: TGTGCCACCAGTGGCGGCTGGGCAATTTCTAGCACAGATACGCAGTATTTT. Translated: CATSGGWAISSTDTQYF.

The rearrangement links TRBV5-1 to TRBJ2-5; 7 bases fit TRBD1. This CDR3 is 18 amino acids long. From germline, CDR1 is SGHRS and CDR2 YFSETQ. V dropped 4 bases and J dropped 4; count of bases not matched to a gene: 19. The CDR3 DNA sequence: TGCGCCAGCAGCGGGGGATATGGGACAGCCACTGTGAGAGAGACCCAGTACTTC. This translates into CASSGGYGTATVRETQYF.

The chain links TRBV19 to TRBJ2-6; 7 bases fit TRBD2. The CDR3 extends over 17 amino acids. The V gene's germline CDR1 is LNHDA and CDR2 SQIVND (reference sequence). The ends lost 5 bases at V and 0 bases at J; junction bases unmatched: 7. This CDR3 is CASSLSSGGSGANVLTF. The DNA of the CDR3 is TGTGCCAGTAGTCTTTCTAGCGGAGGCTCTGGGGCCAACGTCCTGACTTTC. The full variable domain, its missing parts supplied by reference TRBV19 and TRBJ2-6, is DGGITQSPKYLFRKEGQNVTLSCEQNLNHDAMYWYRQDPGQGLRLIYYSQIVNDFQKGDIAEGYSVSREKKESFPLTVTSAQKNPTAFYLCASSLSSGGSGANVLTFGAGSRLTVL.

The genes are TRBV19 and TRBJ1-4; D is ambiguous. CDR1 is LNHDA and CDR2 is SQIVND in the germline V gene (reference sequence). Trimming pared 3 bases from V and 0 bases from J, leaving 5 bases between. This CDR3 spans 14 amino acids. The CDR3 nucleotides are TGTGCCAGTAGTATGCCTGCAACTAATGAAAAACTGTTTTTT. This gives the protein CASSMPATNEKLFF.

The chain has TRBV6-2 or TRBV6-3 and TRBJ2-2, with TRBD2 as a possible D gene (5 bases). Trimming pared 5 bases from V and 3 bases from J, leaving 10 bases between. The CDR3 covers 14 residues. CDR1 is MNHEY, CDR2 SVGEGT, per germline. Here the CDR3 reads CASSPGLDTGELFF. CDR3 DNA: TGTGCCAGCAGTCCCGGACTCGACACCGGGGAGCTGTTTTTT.

This clone was seen once. The chain has TRBV30 and TRBJ2-3; either TRBD1 or TRBD2 may supply D (6 bases each). CDR1 and CDR2 (germline): GTSNPN, SVGIG (reference sequence). The V gene lost 5 bases and the J gene lost 6 bases, with 12 bases spanning the gap. CDR3 length: 12 amino acids. CDR3 in amino acids: CAWELGGDTQYF. The CDR3 coding sequence is TGTGCCTGGGAGTTAGGGGGGGATACGCAGTATTTT.

The rearrangement joins TRBV19 to TRBJ2-3, with TRBD1 identical over 8 bases. Germline assignment: CDR1 LNHDA and CDR2 SQIVND (reference sequence). V lost 4 bases, J lost 2 bases, and 11 bases stayed unmatched. This CDR3 spans 17 amino acids. The CDR3 loop is CASSSPPGTGHTDTQYF. CDR3 coding DNA: TGTGCCAGTAGTAGCCCCCCCGGGACAGGACACACAGATACGCAGTATTTT.

This rearrangement joins TRBV7-2 to TRBJ2-2, with D perhaps being TRBD1 or TRBD2 (5 bases each). Germline lookup yields CDR1 SGHTA and CDR2 FQGNSA. The CDR3 length is 15 residues. V dropped 7 bases and J dropped 5 bases, with 17 bases sitting between them. This CDR3 is CASTLSRGGTGELFF. DNA for the CDR3: TGTGCCAGCACCCTCTCCCGGGGCGGTACCGGGGAGCTGTTTTTT.

The chain couples TRBV24-1 to TRBJ2-7; D call uncertain. The germline V gene has CDR1 KGHDR and CDR2 SFDVKD. CDR3 length equals 15 residues. Trimming shortened V by 5 bases and J by 4 bases, and 17 bases separated the two germline ends. CDR3 sequence: CATSASGTASYEQYF. Written as DNA, the CDR3 is TGTGCCACCAGTGCCTCGGGTACCGCGTCTTACGAGCAGTACTTC.

Points on this clone: Different DNA sequences within this sample yield the same CDR3. The rearrangement links TRBV19 to TRBJ2-1; 7 bases line up with TRBD2. The CDR3 sequence is 14 residues long. Trimming at V came to 5 bases and at J to 4 bases, leaving 5 bases not matched to a gene. From germline, CDR1 is LNHDA and CDR2 SQIVND (reference sequence). CDR3 in amino acids: CASSPGRGYNEQFF. CDR3 in DNA: TGTGCCAGTAGTCCCGGGCGGGGGTACAATGAGCAGTTCTTC.

V gene TRBV7-2 combines with J gene TRBJ1-5; D is undetermined. Trimming left V 0 bases short and J 4 bases short, with 4 bases between. The CDR3 sequence is 13 residues long. Germline V lookup: CDR1 SGHTA, CDR2 FQGNSA. CDR3 region: CASSLAPNQPQHF. DNA of the CDR3: TGTGCCAGCAGCTTAGCCCCAAATCAGCCCCAGCATTTT.

The chain combines TRBV3-1 (or the pseudogene TRBV3-2) with TRBJ1-1; possible D gene TRBD1, 6 bases. The germline V and J ends were trimmed by 2 bases and 5 bases, with 21 bases remaining between them. There are 17 residues in the CDR3. Per the germline V gene, CDR1 is LGHDT and CDR2 is YNNKEL (reference sequence). This CDR3 is CASSQRGVVQGRTEAFF. The CDR3 nucleotides read TGTGCCAGCAGCCAAAGGGGGGTTGTGCAGGGGAGGACTGAAGCTTTCTTT.

The genes are TRBV2 and TRBJ1-6; maybe TRBD1 (6 bases). The germline V gene has CDR1 SNHLY and CDR2 FYNNEI. V was cut by 8 bases and J by 10 bases, with 15 bases left in between. The CDR3 has 13 amino acids. The CDR3 loop is CASEIQGRSPLHF. The CDR3 DNA follows: TGTGCCAGCGAGATACAGGGCCGCTCACCCCTCCACTTT. The variable domain in full, completed from reference TRBV2 and TRBJ1-6, reads EPEVTQTPSHQVTQMGQEVILRCVPISNHLYFYWYRQILGQKVEFLVSFYNNEISEKSEIFDDQFSVERPDGSNFTLKIRSTKLEDSAMYFCASEIQGRSPLHFGNGTRLTVT.

The chain couples TRBV25-1 to TRBJ2-5; TRBD1 agrees at 10 bases. From germline, CDR1 is MGHDK and CDR2 SYGVNS. The CDR3 contains 14 residues. With V trimmed by 4 bases and J by 7 bases, 6 bases remained unmatched. CDR3 nucleotides: TGTGCCAGCAGTGCGACAGGGGGCGTGGGGACCCAGTACTTC. Translated, it gives CASSATGGVGTQYF.

This chain links TRBV7-2 with TRBJ2-3; 12 bases align to TRBD2. The CDR3 runs 15 residues. Per germline, CDR1 SGHTA and CDR2 FQGNSA. Trimming at V came to 4 bases and at J to 3 bases, leaving 2 bases not matched to a gene. DNA of the CDR3: TGTGCCAGCAGCTGGACTAGCGGGGTAACAGATACGCAGTATTTT. Protein: CASSWTSGVTDTQYF. Using reference TRBV7-2 and TRBJ2-3 for the parts outside the CDR3, the full variable domain is GAGVSQSPSNKVTEKGKDVELRCDPISGHTALYWYRQSLGQGLEFLIYFQGNSAPDKSGLPSDRFSAERTGGSVSTLTIQRTQQEDSAVYLCASSWTSGVTDTQYFGPGTRLTVL.

This clone appeared a single time. The chain joins TRBV6-5 to TRBJ1-1, with TRBD1 as a possible D gene (5 bases). The CDR3 consists of 15 residues. The V end lost 0 bases, the J end lost 11 bases, and 19 bases lay between the germline ends. Germline V gene data show CDR1 as MNHEY and CDR2 as SVGAGI. The CDR3 is CASSYSGVEGLSAFF. The CDR3 region has the DNA TGTGCCAGCAGTTACTCTGGGGTAGAGGGGCTGAGCGCTTTCTTT.

The rearrangement links TRBV7-9 to TRBJ2-7; 10 nucleotides line up with TRBD2. Per the germline V gene, CDR1 is SEHNR and CDR2 is FQNEAQ (reference sequence). The CDR3 has 15 residues. The trim removed 5 bases at V and 2 bases at J, leaving 6 bases unmatched. Here the CDR3 reads CASSTKAGGPYEQYF. The CDR3 DNA follows: TGTGCCAGCAGCACGAAAGCGGGGGGGCCCTACGAGCAGTACTTC.

V and J are TRBV30 and TRBJ2-5; TRBD1 or TRBD2 may be the D gene (5 bases each). CDR1 is GTSNPN, CDR2 SVGIG, per germline (reference sequence). This CDR3 has 15 residues. Trimming shortened V by 0 bases and J by 1 base, and 12 bases separated the two germline ends. The CDR3 loop is CAWSVGLRGQETQYF. For the CDR3, the DNA is TGTGCCTGGAGTGTAGGTTTGAGGGGCCAAGAGACCCAGTACTTC.

The chain combines TRBV7-9 with TRBJ1-4; D not resolved. The CDR3 loop spans 14 amino acids. V lost 8 bases and J lost 7, with 17 bases in between. Germline V gives CDR1 SEHNR, CDR2 FQNEAQ (reference sequence). The CDR3 sequence: CASSSGRVGEKLFF. The DNA for the CDR3 is TGTGCCAGCTCCTCCGGTAGGGTGGGTGAAAAACTGTTTTTT.

The rearrangement joins TRBV27 to TRBJ2-7; D gene unclear. The CDR3 spans 17 residues. The ends were cut back, 5 bases at V and 3 bases at J, with 23 bases in the middle. The V gene's germline CDR1 is MNHEY and CDR2 SMNVEV (reference sequence). CDR3 region: CASSPTQAALRGYEQYF. The DNA for the CDR3 is TGTGCCAGCAGTCCTACCCAGGCAGCTCTTAGAGGCTACGAGCAGTACTTC.

The gene calls are TRBV24-1 and TRBJ2-1; D might be TRBD2 (5 bases). V lost 6 bases and J 5 bases, leaving 16 bases between the germline ends. The CDR3 spans 15 residues. CDR1 and CDR2 (germline): KGHDR, SFDVKD. In DNA form, the CDR3 reads TGTGCCACCAGTACCCGGGGTGCAACGGACAATGAGCAGTTCTTC. Protein sequence: CATSTRGATDNEQFF.

This clone was detected only once. This chain joins TRBV12-5 and TRBJ2-1; D is unresolved. CDR3 length: 17 residues. CDR1 and CDR2 (germline): LGHNT, FRNRAP. Trimming pared 1 base from V and 4 bases from J, leaving 17 bases between. CDR3 DNA sequence: TGTGCTAGTGGTTTGGCTGGAAAGACCGAGCAATACAATGAGCAGTTCTTC. Translating it yields CASGLAGKTEQYNEQFF.

V usage is TRBV6-5 and J usage is TRBJ2-2; D is undetermined. This CDR3 has 15 amino acids. The germline CDR1 and CDR2 sequences are MNHEY and SVGAGI. The V gene lost 7 bases and the J gene lost 0 bases, with 12 bases spanning the gap. CDR3 sequence: CASKQYGPNTGELFF. The CDR3 DNA follows: TGTGCCAGCAAGCAGTACGGGCCGAACACCGGGGAGCTGTTTTTT.

The chain joins TRBV9 to TRBJ2-1, with 9 bases aligning to TRBD2. The CDR3 spans 15 residues. Trimming at V came to 4 bases and at J to 3 bases, leaving 5 bases not matched to a gene. Germline CDR1 and CDR2: SGDLS and YYNGEE. In DNA form, the CDR3 reads TGTGCCAGCAGCCCTAAGCGGGAGGTCTACAATGAGCAGTTCTTC. This codes for CASSPKREVYNEQFF. Combining the CDR3 with reference TRBV9 and TRBJ2-1 gives the whole variable domain DSGVTQTPKHLITATGQRVTLRCSPRSGDLSVYWYQQSLDQGLQFLIQYYNGEERAKGNILERFSAQQFPDLHSELNLSSLELGDSALYFCASSPKREVYNEQFFGPGTRLTVL.